This TCR beta chain was retrieved from a study of cytomegalovirus exposure and HLA in healthy donors. Broader study findings: Sequences of the TCR beta chain were said to predict the HLA-A and HLA-B alleles of most subjects accurately. The study listed around 150 cytomegalovirus-associated TCR beta chains. V- and J-gene trimming in TCR beta was tied to a missense DCLRE1C variant by an analysis performed later.

A multiplex PCR was run with 60 Vbeta primers and 13 Jbeta primers. Assay: immunoSEQ multiplex PCR; the TCRdb copy retains only in-frame clones and omits some. Of 70,000 to 80,000 clones listed, 78% are singletons. On this clone: Its cognate antigen is unknown.

The specimen was PBMCs. This receptor was taken from a woman between 35 and 50 years old in good health and CMV-seropositive.

This CDR3 reads CASTRSGGTGELFF. The DNA of the CDR3 is TGTGCCAGCACCCGGTCGGGGGGCACCGGGGAGCTGTTTTTT. The chain has TRBV5-6 and TRBJ2-2, with 7 bases fitting TRBD2. CDR1 and CDR2 from the germline V gene are SGHDT and YYEEEE. The CDR3 has 14 residues. V shed 6 bases and J 4 bases; nucleotides not matched to a gene: 6.